This TCR beta chain appears in the sequencing data of a study of blood T cell repertoires in COVID-19. Study-wide context: Both acute and convalescent COVID-19 samples were obtained from the United States, Italy and Spain. PBMCs, B-cell-depleted T cells, or T cells provided the cDNA or gDNA that made up the material.

The length of the CDR3 is 16 residues. The V segment lost 5 bases and the J segment 1 base; nucleotides outside the gene matches: 10. CDR1 is MNHNY, CDR2 SVGAGI, per germline (reference sequence). In the source study's methods: Reference gene primer amplification yielded estimated nucleated cell counts. TCRdb's table, derived via immunoSEQ multiplex PCR, lists solely in-frame clones and lacks some. V and J calls and clone size follow that table, whereas D and trimming were derived from the DNA. The repertoire includes 150,000 to 180,000 clones, over 60% of them detected once, and under 2% sits in the top ten. This clone was recorded only once.

V gene TRBV6-6 combines with J gene TRBJ2-7; 8 nucleotides agree with TRBD1. Sequenced: peripheral blood. The sequence derives from a man at least 80 years old with acute or convalescent COVID-19. The chain's CDR3 is CASSQIIWTGSYEQYF. The CDR3 DNA follows: TGTGCCAGCAGTCAAATCATCTGGACAGGGTCCTACGAGCAGTACTTC.